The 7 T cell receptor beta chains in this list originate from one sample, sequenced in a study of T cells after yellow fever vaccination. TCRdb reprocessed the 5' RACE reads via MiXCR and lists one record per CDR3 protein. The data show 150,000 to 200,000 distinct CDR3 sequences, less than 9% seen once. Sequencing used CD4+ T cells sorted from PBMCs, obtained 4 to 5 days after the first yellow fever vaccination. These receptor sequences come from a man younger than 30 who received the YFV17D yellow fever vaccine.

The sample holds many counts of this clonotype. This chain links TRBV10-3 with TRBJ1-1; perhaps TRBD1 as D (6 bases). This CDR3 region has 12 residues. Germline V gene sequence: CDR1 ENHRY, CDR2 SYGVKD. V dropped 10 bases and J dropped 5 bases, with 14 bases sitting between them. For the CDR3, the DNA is TGTGCCACTTACAGGGAGGGAACTGAAGCTTTCTTT. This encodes CATYREGTEAFF.

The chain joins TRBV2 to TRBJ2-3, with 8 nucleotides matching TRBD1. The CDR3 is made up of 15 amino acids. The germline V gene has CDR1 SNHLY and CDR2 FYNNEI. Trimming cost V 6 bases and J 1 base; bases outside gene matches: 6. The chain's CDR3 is CASSGGQGGTDTQYF. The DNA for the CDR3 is TGTGCCAGCAGCGGAGGACAGGGAGGCACAGATACGCAGTATTTT.

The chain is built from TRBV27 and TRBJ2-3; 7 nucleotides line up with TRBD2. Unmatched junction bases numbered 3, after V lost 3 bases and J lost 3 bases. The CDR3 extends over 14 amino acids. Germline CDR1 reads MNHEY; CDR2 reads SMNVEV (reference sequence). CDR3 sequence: CASSFRLATDTQYF. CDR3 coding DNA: TGTGCCAGCAGTTTCCGACTAGCTACAGATACGCAGTATTTT.

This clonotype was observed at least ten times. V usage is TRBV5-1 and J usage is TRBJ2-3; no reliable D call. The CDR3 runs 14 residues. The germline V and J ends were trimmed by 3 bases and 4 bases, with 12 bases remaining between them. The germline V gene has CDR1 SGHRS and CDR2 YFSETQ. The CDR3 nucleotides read TGCGCCAGCAGCTCGGGCTTGGGCCCAGATACGCAGTATTTT. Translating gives CASSSGLGPDTQYF.

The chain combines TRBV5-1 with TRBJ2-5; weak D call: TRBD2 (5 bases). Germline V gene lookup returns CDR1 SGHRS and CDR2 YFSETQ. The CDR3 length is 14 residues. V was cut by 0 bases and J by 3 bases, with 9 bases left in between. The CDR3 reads CASSLGGVEETQYF. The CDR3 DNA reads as TGCGCCAGCAGCTTGGGGGGAGTAGAAGAGACCCAGTACTTC.

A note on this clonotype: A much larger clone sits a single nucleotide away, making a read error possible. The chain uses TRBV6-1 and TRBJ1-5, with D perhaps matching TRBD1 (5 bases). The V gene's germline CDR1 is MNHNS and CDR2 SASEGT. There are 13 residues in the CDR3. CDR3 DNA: TGTGCCGCGATAGGGCAGGGCAAACAGCCCCAGCATTTT. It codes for CAAIGQGKQPQHF.

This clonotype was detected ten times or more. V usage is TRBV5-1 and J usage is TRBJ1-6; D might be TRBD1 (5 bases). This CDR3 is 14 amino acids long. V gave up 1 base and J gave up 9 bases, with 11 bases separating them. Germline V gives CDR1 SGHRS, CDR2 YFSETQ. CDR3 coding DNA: TGCGCCAGCAGCTTGCGGACAAGGGGTTCACCCCTCCACTTT. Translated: CASSLRTRGSPLHF.